These 30 T cell receptor beta chains were sequenced from one sample in a study of shared clonotypes between healthy human individuals. Method: immunoSEQ multiplex PCR; TCRdb's copy keeps in-frame clones and lacks some. The data contain over a million clones, 96% of them singletons. Material: naive CD4+ T cells sorted from blood. Subset specified: CD45RA+ positively selected. Every receptor here comes from a man younger than 40 in good health.

This rearrangement joins TRBV6-1 to TRBJ1-5; D unclear. V lost 0 bases, J lost 8 bases, and 14 bases lay in between. Per the germline V gene, CDR1 is MNHNS and CDR2 is SASEGT. The CDR3 sequence is 15 residues long. Here the CDR3 reads CASSEAGGFREPQHF. In DNA, the CDR3 is TGTGCCAGCAGTGAAGCAGGAGGGTTTAGGGAGCCCCAGCATTTT.

This chain links TRBV9 with TRBJ1-3; D not certain. V lost 0 bases, J lost 0 bases, and 4 bases lay in between. This CDR3 contains 14 residues. Germline V gene sequence: CDR1 SGDLS, CDR2 YYNGEE. CDR3 DNA sequence: TGTGCCAGCAGCGTAGCGGTCTCTGGAAACACCATATATTTT. Its protein is CASSVAVSGNTIYF.

The V and J genes are TRBV7-9 and TRBJ1-1; 11 bases fit TRBD1. Germline V gene data show CDR1 as SEHNR and CDR2 as FQNEAQ (reference sequence). V lost 1 base and J lost 7; bases outside the gene matches: 5. CDR3 length: 15 residues. CDR3: CASSLGGTGGIEAFF. DNA of the CDR3: TGTGCCAGCAGCTTAGGAGGGACAGGGGGAATTGAAGCTTTCTTT.

This rearrangement joins TRBV20-1 to TRBJ1-1, with a possible D match to TRBD1 (5 bases). The CDR3 is made up of 11 amino acids. In germline, CDR1 is DFQATT, CDR2 SNEGSKA (reference sequence). V lost 2 bases to trimming and J lost 8 bases, with 9 bases between them. CDR3 protein: CSARQGSEAFF. The CDR3 nucleotides are TGCAGTGCTAGACAGGGATCGGAAGCTTTCTTT.

This rearrangement joins TRBV5-1 to TRBJ2-2; tentatively, D is TRBD1 or TRBD2 (5 bases each). The CDR3 length is 17 residues. CDR1 and CDR2 from the germline V gene are SGHRS and YFSETQ. Trimming shortened V by 1 base and J by 1 base, and 14 bases separated the two germline ends. CDR3 sequence: CASSLNPWGRNTGELFF. The CDR3 coding sequence is TGCGCCAGCAGCTTGAATCCCTGGGGACGGAACACCGGGGAGCTGTTTTTT. Variable domain in full (rest from reference TRBV5-1 and TRBJ2-2): KAGVTQTPRYLIKTRGQQVTLSCSPISGHRSVSWYQQTPGQGLQFLFEYFSETQRNKGNFPGRFSGRQFSNSRSEMNVSTLELGDSALYLCASSLNPWGRNTGELFFGEGSRLTVL.

The rearrangement uses TRBV2 and TRBJ2-1, with TRBD2 matching 10 bases. Germline V gene sequence: CDR1 SNHLY, CDR2 FYNNEI. CDR3 size: 13 residues. The trim removed 7 bases at V and 6 bases at J, leaving 3 bases unmatched. The CDR3 spells CASIAGGLNEQFF. CDR3 coding DNA: TGTGCCAGCATAGCGGGAGGTCTCAATGAGCAGTTCTTC.

The chain employs TRBV4-1 and TRBJ2-1, with 8 bases lining up with TRBD2. The CDR3 has 15 amino acids. Germline values: CDR1 MGHRA, CDR2 YSYEKL. Germline trimming cut 4 bases from V and 7 bases from J; bases unmatched to any gene: 9. Here the CDR3 reads CASSLGLVLPNEQFF. CDR3 DNA sequence: TGCGCCAGCAGCCTGGGACTAGTTCTTCCAAATGAGCAGTTCTTC.

CDR3 DNA sequence: TGCGCCAGCAGTGATTTCGGACAGGGAGAAAAAGAGACCCAGTACTTC. This sequence encodes CASSDFGQGEKETQYF. The chain combines TRBV10-1 with TRBJ2-5; TRBD1 matches 8 bases. Germline V lookup: CDR1 WNHNN, CDR2 SYGVQD (reference sequence). The trim removed 3 bases at V and 3 bases at J, leaving 9 bases unmatched. CDR3 length: 16 residues.

Turning to this clone: Other DNA sequences within the sample encode an identical CDR3. V gene TRBV18 combines with J gene TRBJ2-1; 11 bases are a match to TRBD2. This CDR3 region has 16 residues. The ends lost 2 bases at V and 5 bases at J; junction bases unmatched: 5. From germline, CDR1 is KGHSH and CDR2 LQKENI. CDR3 loop: CASSPTSGSSHNEQFF. CDR3 bases: TGTGCCAGCTCACCAACTAGCGGGAGTTCCCACAATGAGCAGTTCTTC.

The chain recombines TRBV6-1 with TRBJ2-1, with a tentative D call TRBD1 (6 bases). This CDR3 comprises 15 residues. With 8 bases removed from V and 4 bases from J, the gap between germline ends came to 18 bases. In germline, CDR1 is MNHNS, CDR2 SASEGT. CDR3 protein: CASAQGPTGYNEQFF. DNA for the CDR3: TGTGCCAGCGCCCAGGGGCCGACCGGGTACAATGAGCAGTTCTTC.

The J gene is TRBJ1-1, the V gene TRBV14; D uncertain. The CDR3 is 16 amino acids. Germline assignment: CDR1 SGHDN and CDR2 FVKESK. The V and J ends lost 4 bases and 5 bases respectively, with 20 bases between them. CDR3 DNA: TGTGCCAGCAGCCTTTGGGAGGGTCCGTGGGGAACTGAAGCTTTCTTT. Translating gives CASSLWEGPWGTEAFF.

Comments on this clone: This same CDR3 is encoded by further DNA sequences in the sample. The chain joins TRBV15 to TRBJ1-3, with TRBD1 as a possible D gene (6 bases). Trimming took off 0 bases at V and 2 bases at J, with 8 bases between the two ends. Germline V gene sequence: CDR1 LNHNV, CDR2 YYDKDF (reference sequence). This CDR3 spans 15 amino acids. The CDR3 sequence: CATSRDQGTGNTIYF. CDR3 in DNA: TGTGCCACCAGCAGAGATCAGGGGACTGGAAACACCATATATTTT. Based on the CDR3 plus reference TRBV15 and TRBJ1-3, the full variable domain is DAMVIQNPRYQVTQFGKPVTLSCSQTLNHNVMYWYQQKSSQAPKLLFHYYDKDFNNEADTPDNFQSRRPNTSFCFLDIRSPGLGDTAMYLCATSRDQGTGNTIYFGEGSWLTVV.

V is TRBV2 and J is TRBJ1-5, with TRBD1 identical over 7 bases. CDR1 and CDR2 (germline): SNHLY, FYNNEI. V dropped 4 bases and J dropped 4; count of bases not matched to a gene: 4. The CDR3 runs to 14 residues. CDR3 bases: TGTGCCAGCAGTGGGACAGGAGAGAATCAGCCCCAGCATTTT. Amino acid sequence: CASSGTGENQPQHF.

J is TRBJ1-4 and V is TRBV10-3, with D possibly matching TRBD1 (6 bases). The germline V gene has CDR1 ENHRY and CDR2 SYGVKD. Deletions cut 6 bases from V and 8 bases from J, with 16 bases between. CDR3 length equals 14 residues. As DNA, the CDR3 is TGTGCCATCAGGCCGGACAGAAGCGACGAAAAACTGTTTTTT. The encoded protein is CAIRPDRSDEKLFF.

The chain links TRBV29-1 to TRBJ2-7; the D gene is possibly TRBD2 (6 bases). The CDR3 totals 12 residues. Germline CDR1 and CDR2: SQVTM and ANQGSEA. The germline V and J ends were trimmed by 4 bases and 6 bases, with 13 bases remaining between them. CDR3 bases: TGCAGCGTTGGAGGGGCGGGGTTCGAGCAGTACTTC. The encoded protein is CSVGGAGFEQYF.

The V call is TRBV6-5, the J call TRBJ2-1; no firm D call. In germline, CDR1 is MNHEY, CDR2 SVGAGI. V lost 2 bases and J 15 bases, leaving 11 bases between the germline ends. The CDR3 runs to 11 residues. The CDR3 DNA is TGTGCCAGCAGTTACCAGTCTTTCCGGTTCTTC. Translation gives CASSYQSFRFF.

CDR3 in DNA: TGTGCCAGCAGTCCCGGGCTTGGAAACACCATATATTTT. Translating it yields CASSPGLGNTIYF. The chain links TRBV2 to TRBJ1-3; the D is unclear. Trimming pared 5 bases from V and 3 bases from J, leaving 8 bases between. CDR3 length: 13 amino acids. The germline V gene encodes CDR1 SNHLY and CDR2 FYNNEI.

The chain links TRBV7-9 to TRBJ2-7; weak D call: TRBD2 (6 bases). This CDR3 region has 15 residues. Germline-derived CDR1 and CDR2 are SEHNR and FQNEAQ (reference sequence). V was trimmed by 4 bases and J by 5 bases, leaving 18 bases between them. The CDR3, as DNA: TGTGCCAGCAGCTCGATGGGAGGACCGACGGACGAGCAGTACTTC. This codes for CASSSMGGPTDEQYF.

V is TRBV9 and J is TRBJ1-1, with a possible D match to TRBD1 (5 bases). Germline CDR1 reads SGDLS; CDR2 reads YYNGEE. The ends were cut back, 0 bases at V and 1 base at J, with 13 bases in the middle. This CDR3 contains 16 residues. CDR3 sequence (DNA): TGTGCCAGCAGCGTAGCCGGGACCCTCAAGAACACTGAAGCTTTCTTT. Protein product: CASSVAGTLKNTEAFF.

The chain recombines TRBV7-3 with TRBJ2-7; D possibly corresponds to TRBD2 (6 bases). The V gene's germline CDR1 is SGHTA and CDR2 FQGTGA. Trimming pared 0 bases from V and 6 bases from J, leaving 9 bases between. This CDR3 is built from 13 residues. CDR3 amino acids: CASSLTGGVEQYF. The CDR3 nucleotides read TGTGCCAGCAGCTTAACCGGAGGGGTCGAGCAGTACTTC.

The chain is built from TRBV9 and TRBJ1-5; tentatively, D is TRBD1 (5 bases). Germline V gene lookup returns CDR1 SGDLS and CDR2 YYNGEE. The CDR3 sequence is 17 residues long. V lost 2 bases, J lost 0 bases, and 15 bases lay in between. The CDR3 sequence: CASSVGQGDYSNQPQHF. CDR3 DNA: TGTGCCAGCAGCGTTGGACAAGGGGACTATAGCAATCAGCCCCAGCATTTT.

V gene TRBV2 combines with J gene TRBJ2-1, with D unclear. V lost 7 bases and J lost 0, with 10 bases in between. This CDR3 region has 14 residues. Germline CDR1 and CDR2: SNHLY and FYNNEI. The CDR3 region has the DNA TGTGCCAGCAACCAGCGCGACTCCTACAATGAGCAGTTCTTC. It is translated as CASNQRDSYNEQFF.

The V and J genes are TRBV28 and TRBJ1-2; 8 nucleotides align to TRBD1. With 10 bases clipped from V and 7 bases from J, the junction kept 11 bases outside the gene matches. CDR3 length: 13 amino acids. The germline V gene has CDR1 MDHEN and CDR2 SYDVKM. The CDR3 DNA reads TGTGCCATCTCGGGACAGGTGTTCGGTGGCTACACCTTC. As protein: CAISGQVFGGYTF.

V and J are TRBV11-2 and TRBJ1-5; TRBD1 matches 9 bases. J lost 2 bases, V lost 3 bases, and 11 bases had no gene match. The CDR3 consists of 18 residues. From germline, CDR1 is SGHAT and CDR2 FQNNGV. The CDR3 DNA reads as TGTGCCAGCAGCTTCCCGGGACAGGGTGGAGTGGGCAATCAGCCCCAGCATTTT. It yields the protein CASSFPGQGGVGNQPQHF.

J is TRBJ1-1 and V is TRBV7-6; 8 nucleotides line up with TRBD1. There are 15 residues in the CDR3. The trim removed 0 bases at V and 4 bases at J, leaving 4 bases unmatched. Germline assignment: CDR1 SGHVS and CDR2 FNYEAQ. CDR3: CASSLARQGRTEAFF. The CDR3 bases are TGTGCCAGCAGCTTAGCGCGACAGGGGCGCACTGAAGCTTTCTTT.

J is TRBJ2-3 and V is TRBV4-2; a weak D match, TRBD2 (6 bases). From germline, CDR1 is LGHNA and CDR2 YNFKEQ. The CDR3 is made up of 15 amino acids. Trimming cost V 6 bases and J 1 base, with 14 bases left between them. This CDR3 is CASSTSGQGTDTQYF. The DNA for the CDR3 is TGTGCCAGCAGTACCAGCGGGCAGGGCACAGATACGCAGTATTTT.

This chain connects TRBV28 to TRBJ2-7, with 10 bases matching TRBD2. CDR3 size: 15 residues. Unmatched junction bases numbered 11, after V lost 10 bases and J lost 2 bases. Germline V gives CDR1 MDHEN, CDR2 SYDVKM. The CDR3 is CATTKAGGPTYEQYF. The CDR3 DNA reads TGTGCCACCACAAAAGCGGGAGGGCCAACCTACGAGCAGTACTTC.

Turning to this clone: One end of the junction fails to match germline, which may point to a read error. This chain connects TRBV6-1 to TRBJ1-2; the D is unclear. Germline V lookup: CDR1 MNHNS, CDR2 SASEGT. The CDR3 is 12 amino acids. CDR3 bases: TGTGCCAGCAGGGAAGGGATTGGTGGCTACACCTTC. This codes for CASREGIGGYTF.

This clone is a singleton in its sample. This chain links TRBV6-4 with TRBJ1-3, with 7 bases lining up with TRBD1. This CDR3 region has 18 residues. Per germline, CDR1 MRHNA and CDR2 SNTAGT. The V and J ends lost 2 bases and 4 bases, in that order; junction bases with no gene match: 14. The CDR3: CASSDGRGDSCLGNTIYF. The CDR3 DNA reads as TGTGCCAGCAGTGACGGGCGAGGGGACAGTTGCCTCGGAAACACCATATATTTT.

V gene TRBV10-3 combines with J gene TRBJ2-3, with a tentative D call TRBD1 (6 bases). Trimming left V 4 bases short and J 6 bases short, with 14 bases between. The CDR3 is 14 residues long. The germline V gene has CDR1 ENHRY and CDR2 SYGVKD. The DNA of the CDR3 is TGTGCCATCAGTGGAAGGGGGACCACCGATACGCAGTATTTT. It encodes CAISGRGTTDTQYF.